This paragraph covers one TCR beta chain sequence. The target antigen is unknown. The entry originates in a study of cytomegalovirus exposure and HLA in healthy donors. For the study at large: An earlier analysis found 110 million or so unique TCR beta sequences from around 180 million T cells.

This PCR relied on a set of 60 Vbeta primers and 13 Jbeta primers. The protocol was immunoSEQ multiplex PCR, while the TCRdb copy is restricted to in-frame clones and leaves out a portion. The table lists about 270,000 clones, around 65% of them singletons. The CDR3 totals 18 residues. General study findings and limits: Reports credit the classifier with highly specific, highly sensitive diagnosis of cytomegalovirus status.

This sequence joins TRBV1 and TRBJ2-5; the tabulated D call, TRBD1, remains unverified against the DNA. TRBV1 is an annotated pseudogene. This clonotype was obtained from a female donor in good health and CMV-seronegative. The source material was PBMCs. This CDR3 is CTSSQIESGGKYQETQYF. The CDR3 region has the DNA TGCACCAGCAGCCAGATTGAGTCAGGGGGTAAGTACCAAGAGACCCAGTACTTC.